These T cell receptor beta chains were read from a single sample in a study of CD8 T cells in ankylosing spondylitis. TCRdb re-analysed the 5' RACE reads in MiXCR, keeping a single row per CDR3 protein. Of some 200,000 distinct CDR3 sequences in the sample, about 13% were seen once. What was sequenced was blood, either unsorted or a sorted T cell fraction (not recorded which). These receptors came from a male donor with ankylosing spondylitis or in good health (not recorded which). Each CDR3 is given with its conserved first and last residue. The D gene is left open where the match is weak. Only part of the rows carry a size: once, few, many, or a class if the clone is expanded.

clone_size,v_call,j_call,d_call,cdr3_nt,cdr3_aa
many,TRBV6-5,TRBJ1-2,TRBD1,TGTGCCAGCAGTTACCGGGACAGGGGCCCCTATGGCTACACCTTC,CASSYRDRGPYGYTF
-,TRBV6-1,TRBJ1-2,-,TGTGCCAGCAGTGAATTTGGGCCCCTGGGCTATGGCTACACCTTC,CASSEFGPLGYGYTF
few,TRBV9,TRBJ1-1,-,TGTGCCAGCAGCGTAGTTAGAGACGAAGCTTTCTTT,CASSVVRDEAFF
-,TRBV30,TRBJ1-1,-,TGTGCCTGGAGTGCGACAGGCCTGTCCACTGAAGCTTTCTTT,CAWSATGLSTEAFF
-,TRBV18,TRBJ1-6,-,TGTGCCAGCTCAATACAGGGTAGCTCCTATAATTCACCCCTCCACTTT,CASSIQGSSYNSPLHF
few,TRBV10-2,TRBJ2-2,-,TGCGCCAGCAGTGGGAGGGACGCTGTTGGCGGGGAGCTGTTTTTT,CASSGRDAVGGELFF
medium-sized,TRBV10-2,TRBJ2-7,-,TGCGCCAGCAGTGAAAACTACGAGCAGTACTTC,CASSENYEQYF
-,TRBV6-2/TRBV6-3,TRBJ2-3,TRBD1,TGTGCCAGCAGTTGGGTTCCAGGGGGAGGCACAGATACGCAGTATTTT,CASSWVPGGGTDTQYF
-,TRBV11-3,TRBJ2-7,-,TGTGCCAGCAGCAGGTCAGGGGACCACGAGCAGTACTTC,CASSRSGDHEQYF
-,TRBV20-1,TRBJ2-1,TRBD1,TGCAGTGCTAGAGAAGGGACAGCCTCCTACAATGAGCAGTTCTTC,CSAREGTASYNEQFF
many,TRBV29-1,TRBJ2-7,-,TGCAGCGTTGGGGTGCCCCTCGCCCACGAGCAGTACTTC,CSVGVPLAHEQYF
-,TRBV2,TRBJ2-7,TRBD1,TGTGCCAGCAACTCGGGACAGGGCACGGGCGAGCAGTACTTC,CASNSGQGTGEQYF
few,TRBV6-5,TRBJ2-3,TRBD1,TGTGCCAGCAGTTACTCGACGGACAGGGAGAATGGAGATACGCAGTATTTT,CASSYSTDRENGDTQYF
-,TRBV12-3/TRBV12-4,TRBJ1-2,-,TGTGCCAGCAGTTTATCCCAGTCCTATGGCTACACCTTC,CASSLSQSYGYTF
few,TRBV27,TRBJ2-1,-,TGTGCCAGCAGCCGACGAACCTACAATGAGCAGTTCTTC,CASSRRTYNEQFF
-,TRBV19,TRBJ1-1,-,TGTGCCAGTAGTATAGGGACGGGGGACACTGAAGCTTTCTTT,CASSIGTGDTEAFF
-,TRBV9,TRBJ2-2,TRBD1,TGTGCCAGCAGCGTAGCTACGTGGGACAGGGGAGCCGGGGAGCTGTTTTTT,CASSVATWDRGAGELFF
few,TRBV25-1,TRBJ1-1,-,TGTGCCAGCAGTGAATATCACGGATTGAACACTGAAGCTTTCTTT,CASSEYHGLNTEAFF
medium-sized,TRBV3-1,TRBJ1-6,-,TGTGCCAGCAGCCCACAGGAACTTTTGAATTCACCCCTCCACTTT,CASSPQELLNSPLHF
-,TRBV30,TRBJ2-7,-,TGTGCCTGGAGTGTACGATGGGCCTCCTCCTACGAGCAGTACTTC,CAWSVRWASSYEQYF
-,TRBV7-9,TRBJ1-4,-,TGTGCCAGCAGCTTAGTAACGGGCTCCTCCAGGCAAAAACTGTTTTTT,CASSLVTGSSRQKLFF
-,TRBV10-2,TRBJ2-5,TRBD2,TGCGCCAGCAGCTTTGGACTAGCGGAAATCCAAGAGACCCAGTACTTC,CASSFGLAEIQETQYF
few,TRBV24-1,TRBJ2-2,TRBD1,TGTGCCACCAGTGATCGTCGGGGGACAGGGGTCGCCGGGGAGCTGTTTTTT,CATSDRRGTGVAGELFF
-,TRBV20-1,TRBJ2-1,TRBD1,TGCAGTGCTAGAAGGGGGGACAGGACCTACAATGAGCAGTTCTTC,CSARRGDRTYNEQFF
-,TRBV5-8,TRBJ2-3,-,TGTGCCAGCAGCTTGGCCAAAGCGACAGTGACTCGGGATACGCAGTATTTT,CASSLAKATVTRDTQYF
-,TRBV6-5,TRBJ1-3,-,TGTGCCAGCAGTTACGATGAGTACTCTGGAAACACCATATATTTT,CASSYDEYSGNTIYF
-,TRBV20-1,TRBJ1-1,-,TGCTGTGCTCGCCCTCTTAGGGCGACAACCATGAACACTGAAGCTTTCTTT,CCARPLRATTMNTEAFF
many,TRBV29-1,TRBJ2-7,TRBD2,TGCAGCGTTAAGACGGGGCTAGCGGGGCACTACGAGCAGTACTTC,CSVKTGLAGHYEQYF
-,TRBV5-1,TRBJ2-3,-,TGCGCCAGCACCCTTGGAGAGTCAGCAGATACGCAGTATTTT,CASTLGESADTQYF
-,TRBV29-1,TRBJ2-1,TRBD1,TGCAGCGTTGAGGCTCCGGGACAGGGGTTTGGCGCCTCCTACAATGAGCAGTTCTTC,CSVEAPGQGFGASYNEQFF
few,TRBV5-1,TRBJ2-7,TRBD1,TGCGCCAGCAGCTTGGACTGGGGACAGGCCTACTACGAGCAGTACTTC,CASSLDWGQAYYEQYF
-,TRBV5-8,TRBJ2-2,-,TGTGCCAGCTGGAACGTCGGGGAGCTGTTTTTT,CASWNVGELFF
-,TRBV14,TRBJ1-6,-,TGTGCCAGAGCGGGGGCGTGGGCCCGCCATTCACCCCTCCACTTT,CARAGAWARHSPLHF
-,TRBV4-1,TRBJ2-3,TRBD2,TGCGCCAGCAGCCAAGAGGGGTCCCTACTAGCGGGGGGCCGGGGAGATACGCAGTATTTT,CASSQEGSLLAGGRGDTQYF
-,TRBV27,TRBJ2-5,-,TGTGCCAGCAGGAGACGGGTACAAGAGACCCAGTACTTC,CASRRRVQETQYF
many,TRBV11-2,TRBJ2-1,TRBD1,TGTGCCAGCAGCTCCGCAGGGGGCTACCTCAATGAGCAGTTCTTC,CASSSAGGYLNEQFF
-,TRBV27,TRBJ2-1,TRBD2,TGTGCCAGCAGTTTATCGTGGGCCCAGCGGGAGACCCCGGGCGATGAGCAGTTCTTC,CASSLSWAQRETPGDEQFF
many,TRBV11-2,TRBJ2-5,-,TGTGCCAGCAGCTCTCAGGGGTGGGAGACCCAGTACTTC,CASSSQGWETQYF
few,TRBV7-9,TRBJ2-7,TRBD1,TGTGCCAGCAGCCACGGGATGGGACAGGACGGGAAGGAGCAGTACTTC,CASSHGMGQDGKEQYF
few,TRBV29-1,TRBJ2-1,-,TGCAGCGGCATGGGCGGCAGAAGCTCCTACAATGAGCAGTTCTTC,CSGMGGRSSYNEQFF
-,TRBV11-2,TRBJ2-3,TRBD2,TGTGCCAGCCCGGACAGGGGACTAGCGGGGGGGCCAACAGATACGCAGTATTTT,CASPDRGLAGGPTDTQYF